The 10 T cell receptor beta chains reported below all come from one sample, sequenced in a study of blood T cell repertoires in COVID-19. The data were produced by immunoSEQ multiplex PCR, yet TCRdb's version contains in-frame clones alone and is incomplete. Of about 140,000 clones listed, 84% are singletons. The specimen was peripheral blood. The receptor set was obtained from a woman aged 55-70 years with acute or convalescent COVID-19.

The chain has TRBV27 and TRBJ1-5; the D is unclear. This CDR3 is 14 amino acids long. CDR1 MNHEY and CDR2 SMNVEV come from the germline V gene (reference sequence). V dropped 4 bases and J dropped 7 bases, with 14 bases sitting between them. The CDR3: CASSSSPIGQPQHF. The CDR3 DNA is TGTGCCAGCAGTTCCTCTCCAATTGGCCAGCCCCAGCATTTT.

The chain has TRBV4-3 and TRBJ2-7, with TRBD2 matching 13 bases. The V gene end was trimmed by 3 bases and the J gene end by 5 bases; junction bases not matched to a gene: 7. The CDR3 is 16 amino acids. Germline values: CDR1 LGHNA, CDR2 YSLEER. CDR3 in DNA: TGCGCCAGCAGCCATATAATGGGGACTAGCGGGAACGAGCAGTACTTC. Protein: CASSHIMGTSGNEQYF.

The chain is built from TRBV18 and TRBJ2-2, with TRBD1 as a possible D gene (5 bases). This CDR3 region has 14 residues. The ends were cut back, 2 bases at V and 6 bases at J, with 10 bases in the middle. Germline-derived CDR1 and CDR2 are KGHSH and LQKENI. The CDR3 DNA sequence: TGTGCCAGCTCACCAAGACAGACGGCCGGGGAGCTGTTTTTT. Translated, it gives CASSPRQTAGELFF.

This chain connects TRBV30 to TRBJ2-5, with TRBD1 matching 10 bases. Germline V CDR1 and CDR2: GTSNPN, SVGIG (reference sequence). The CDR3 is 18 amino acids. V lost 1 base to trimming and J lost 5 bases; unmatched junction nucleotides: 16. CDR3 in amino acids: CAWSAQTSGTGASETQYF. The CDR3 DNA reads as TGTGCCTGGAGTGCTCAAACCTCCGGGACAGGGGCTTCGGAGACCCAGTACTTC.

The chain has TRBV6-2 or TRBV6-3 and TRBJ1-1, with unresolved D. Germline V gene lookup returns CDR1 MNHEY and CDR2 SVGEGT. V dropped 4 bases and J dropped 10 bases, with 13 bases sitting between them. CDR3 length equals 12 residues. The CDR3 region has the DNA TGTGCCAGCAGTTCACGGGCGGCGGGAGCTTTCTTT. This translates into CASSSRAAGAFF.

The CDR3 protein is CASSPRDRGGFEQYF. CDR3 nucleotide sequence: TGTGCCAGCAGCCCCCGGGACAGGGGAGGTTTCGAGCAGTACTTC. The chain uses TRBV7-9 and TRBJ2-7, with 10 positions matching TRBD1. Germline V gene lookup returns CDR1 SEHNR and CDR2 FQNEAQ (reference sequence). The V segment lost 5 bases and the J segment 6 bases; nucleotides outside the gene matches: 10. The CDR3 runs 15 residues.

The chain employs TRBV7-2 and TRBJ1-6; TRBD1 is a possible D gene (5 bases). Trimming took off 2 bases at V and 7 bases at J, with 12 bases between the two ends. Germline-derived CDR1 and CDR2 are SGHTA and FQGNSA. This CDR3 comprises 15 residues. The CDR3 coding sequence is TGTGCCAGCAGCTTAATCAGTGGGGCAAATTCACCCCTCCACTTT. Translation: CASSLISGANSPLHF.

The chain is built from TRBV25-1 and TRBJ2-1, with 8 positions matching TRBD2. This CDR3 region has 15 residues. V shed 4 bases and J 3 bases; nucleotides not matched to a gene: 5. Germline V gene data show CDR1 as MGHDK and CDR2 as SYGVNS. CDR3: CASSGAGGFYNEQFF. In DNA form, the CDR3 reads TGTGCCAGCAGTGGGGCGGGAGGATTCTACAATGAGCAGTTCTTC.

This clone was detected once. J is TRBJ2-1 and V is TRBV5-6, with D possibly being TRBD2 (5 bases). Trimming stripped 1 base from V and 4 bases from J, with 15 bases between. The CDR3 totals 16 residues. CDR1 and CDR2 from the germline V gene are SGHDT and YYEEEE. Written as DNA, the CDR3 is TGTGCCAGCAGCTTGTGGTTGCGGACTCAATACAATGAGCAGTTCTTC. Protein: CASSLWLRTQYNEQFF.

The V gene is TRBV24-1, the J gene TRBJ2-6; 10 positions agree with TRBD1. The V gene end was trimmed by 4 bases and the J gene end by 9 bases; junction bases not matched to a gene: 17. Germline CDR1 reads KGHDR; CDR2 reads SFDVKD. This CDR3 has 19 amino acids. The CDR3 region has the DNA TGTGCCACCAGTGACTCCGGGACAGGGGCCCCTGTGGGCCTCAACGTCCTGACTTTC. Protein product: CATSDSGTGAPVGLNVLTF.